Below, 12 T cell receptor beta chains from the same sample are listed, as sequenced in a study of persistence of HIV-infected CD4 T cells. The stimulus was lysate of CMV-infected fibroblasts, approximately 9.6 ug/mL. Memory cells lacking CD40L and CD69 with high CD45RO were sorted. This was the immunoSEQ version 4 assay in survey mode. The method was immunoSEQ multiplex PCR; TCRdb's version includes in-frame clones alone and lacks a portion of them. The data show some 48,000 clones, 75% to 85% seen once. These receptors' antigens are unknown. Material: CD4+ T cells sorted from PBMCs after approximately 19-hour stimulation, obtained from a patient who received antiretroviral therapy. The receptors come from an adult man with HIV who was CMV-seropositive.

This chain connects TRBV2 to TRBJ2-1, with TRBD2 matching over 7 bases. The J segment lost 6 bases and the V segment lost 6 bases, leaving 8 bases of the junction unmatched. The CDR3 runs 14 residues. Germline values: CDR1 SNHLY, CDR2 FYNNEI. CDR3 DNA sequence: TGTGCCAGCAGGGATGGGCGGGGGAGCAATGAGCAGTTCTTC. This translates into CASRDGRGSNEQFF.

This chain links TRBV6-4 with TRBJ1-2, with a possible D match to TRBD1 (5 bases). The CDR3 extends over 18 amino acids. Trimming stripped 10 bases from V and 4 bases from J, with 31 bases between. The V gene's germline CDR1 is MRHNA and CDR2 SNTAGT. CDR3 sequence (DNA): TGTGCCAAAAAAGGGGCTCCTCGGCCGCGCGGCAAAGTCTATGGCTACACCTTC. Protein product: CAKKGAPRPRGKVYGYTF.

The chain employs TRBV10-3 and TRBJ2-3, with 10 bases identical to TRBD1. The junction had 6 bases not matched to a gene; V was cut back by 2 bases and J by 1 base. The CDR3 contains 17 residues. Germline CDR1 and CDR2: ENHRY and SYGVKD. This chain's CDR3 is CAISEGDRGGGTDTQYF. The CDR3 nucleotides are TGTGCCATCAGTGAGGGGGACAGGGGAGGGGGCACAGATACGCAGTATTTT.

This clone was recorded a few times. The chain joins TRBV5-1 to TRBJ2-1, with TRBD2 matching 13 bases. The germline CDR1 and CDR2 sequences are SGHRS and YFSETQ. J was trimmed by 7 bases and V by 4 bases; bases with no gene match: 8. The CDR3 is 16 residues long. CDR3 nucleotides: TGCGCCAGCAGCCAATCCGGGGGACTAGCGGGAAATGAGCAGTTCTTC. Translation gives CASSQSGGLAGNEQFF.

The chain has TRBV18 and TRBJ1-1; D is unclear. Germline CDR1 and CDR2: KGHSH and LQKENI. The CDR3 sequence is 12 residues long. V was pared by 1 base and J by 6 bases, with 6 bases between. CDR3 sequence: CASSPRVSEAFF. The CDR3 coding sequence is TGTGCCAGCTCACCACGCGTATCTGAAGCTTTCTTT.

The V call is TRBV6-5, the J call TRBJ1-2; 7 positions match TRBD1. V shed 5 bases and J 4 bases; nucleotides not matched to a gene: 7. This CDR3 region has 14 residues. CDR1 MNHEY and CDR2 SVGAGI come from the germline V gene. CDR3 residues: CASSRQGGGYGYTF. CDR3 bases: TGTGCCAGCAGTAGACAGGGTGGAGGCTATGGCTACACCTTC.

The chain uses TRBV5-6 and TRBJ2-7; a possible D gene is TRBD2 (6 bases). Germline V gene lookup returns CDR1 SGHDT and CDR2 YYEEEE. Trimming removed 5 bases from V and 0 bases from J, with 12 bases in between. The CDR3 is 14 residues long. The CDR3: CASSPDGSSYEQYF. The CDR3 DNA follows: TGTGCCAGCAGTCCGGACGGGAGCTCCTACGAGCAGTACTTC.

Here the CDR3 reads CASSYHLASTGELFF. The CDR3 region has the DNA TGTGCCAGCAGTTACCACCTAGCCTCCACCGGGGAGCTGTTTTTT. The rearrangement uses TRBV6-2 or TRBV6-3 and TRBJ2-2; D is perhaps TRBD2 (5 bases). V was trimmed by 2 bases and J by 4 bases, leaving 11 bases between them. Germline V CDR1 and CDR2: MNHEY, SVGEGT. There are 15 residues in the CDR3.

The rearrangement joins TRBV12-3 or TRBV12-4 to TRBJ2-5; no clear D. The CDR3 is 13 amino acids. The V end lost 5 bases, the J end lost 5 bases, and 12 bases lay between the germline ends. The CDR3 sequence is CASSLGLRETQYF. The CDR3 DNA follows: TGTGCCAGCAGTCTGGGGTTGCGCGAGACCCAGTACTTC.

The chain employs TRBV3-1 (or the pseudogene TRBV3-2) and TRBJ1-2, with 7 bases identical to TRBD1. The V segment lost 4 bases and the J segment 7 bases; nucleotides outside the gene matches: 15. CDR1 LGHDT and CDR2 YNNKEL come from the germline V gene (reference sequence). The CDR3 sequence is 16 residues long. Here the CDR3 DNA reads TGTGCCAGCAGCCGCAACCAACGACAGGGAGGGCGTGGCTACACCTTC. Protein sequence: CASSRNQRQGGRGYTF.

The DNA of the CDR3 is TGCAGTGCTAGTCGAGTTTACGAGCAGTACTTC. It translates to CSASRVYEQYF. V gene TRBV20-1 combines with J gene TRBJ2-7; no reliable D call. Germline V gene data show CDR1 as DFQATT and CDR2 as SNEGSKA (reference sequence). This CDR3 has 11 amino acids. V lost 3 bases, J lost 4 bases, and 7 bases lay in between.

This clone was detected a few times. The chain uses TRBV5-4 and TRBJ1-2; TRBD1 matches at 10 bases. Germline assignment: CDR1 SGHNT and CDR2 YYREEE (reference sequence). This CDR3 region has 15 residues. Unmatched junction bases numbered 2, after V lost 2 bases and J lost 1 base. The CDR3 DNA sequence: TGTGCCAGCAGCTTCCGGGACAGGGGTAACTATGGCTACACCTTC. Encoded protein: CASSFRDRGNYGYTF.